The clone carrying this T cell receptor beta chain was seen at least ten times. Its antigen is unidentified. These data belong to a study of T cells in Graves' hyperthyroidism and ophthalmopathy. General observations from the study: Most thyroid clonotypes with frequency above 0.001 were detected in blood. In the analysis, a 13 V-J model separated ophthalmopathy from stable hyperthyroidism.

The TCR beta CDR3 regions underwent amplification using RNA transcripts as the source. When the TCR CDR3 underwent first-round RT-PCR, the HTBI primer set was used. MiXCR, applied by TCRdb to the multiplex PCR reads, yields one record per CDR3 protein. The table records around 570,000 distinct CDR3 sequences, nearly 20% of them present only once. Diagnostic decisions used clinical symptoms, serum thyroxine and TRAb, thyroid ultrasound and orbital computed tomography. An approximately 10 ml volume of fresh peripheral blood provided the PBMCs. The trim removed 6 bases at V and 6 bases at J, leaving 5 bases unmatched. The CDR3 runs to 12 residues. CDR1 and CDR2 (germline): MDHEN, SYDVKM.

The material sequenced was blood. The clonotype comes from a man aged 35-49 years with Graves' ophthalmopathy. This chain connects TRBV28 to TRBJ2-7, with TRBD1 matching 7 bases. CDR3 DNA: TGTGCCAGCAGGGGAGCAGGGGGCGAGCAGTACTTC. It translates to CASRGAGGEQYF.